This T cell receptor (beta chain) was identified during a study of blood T cells in healthy people across ages. General study results and limits: The recorded TCR beta diversity per million T cells decreased in a roughly linear manner with age. Higher naive T cell percentage went strongly together with higher TCR beta diversity. When set beside aged donors, long-lived donors presented more naive CD4+ cells and higher diversity.

Isolation per sample recovered at least 6 million PBMCs. Through a sample-barcoded 5' primer and a J-beta primer mix, a second PCR was run for about 7 to 12 cycles. Each CDR3 protein gets one entry after TCRdb re-called the 5' RACE reads with MiXCR. The sample consists of 1.5 million or so distinct CDR3 sequences, about 43% of them appearing once. To note about this clonotype: Antigen: not known.

The CDR3 consists of 13 residues. V lost 4 bases, J lost 7 bases, and 8 bases stayed unmatched. Germline V gene sequence: CDR1 GTSNPN, CDR2 SVGIG (reference sequence). V usage is TRBV30 and J usage is TRBJ1-1; 8 bases are shared with TRBD1. This clonotype was obtained from a woman aged 18-35 years in good health. The specimen sequenced was blood. The CDR3 reads CAWTGGGKDEAFF. The CDR3 DNA reads as TGTGCCTGGACAGGGGGCGGTAAGGATGAAGCTTTCTTT.